This T cell receptor (beta chain) originates from a study of blood T cells in healthy people across ages. The CDR3 consists of 18 residues. Trimming cost V 5 bases and J 6 bases; bases outside gene matches: 13. Germline CDR1 is MDHEN and CDR2 is SYDVKM. A second roughly 6 to 11 cycle PCR used barcoded and J-beta primers. TCRdb called the 5' RACE reads again in MiXCR, with one record for every CDR3 protein. The repertoire holds more than 1.4 million distinct CDR3 sequences, approximately 42% seen once, with roughly 7.9% in the top ten. This receptor was obtained from a woman younger than 35 in good health. The sample consisted of blood. V gene TRBV28 combines with J gene TRBJ2-1; TRBD2 matches 13 bases. The CDR3, as DNA: TGTGCCAGCAGTCCCGGACTAGCGGGGGTCCTCCTGACCAATGAGCAGTTCTTC. Translated, it gives CASSPGLAGVLLTNEQFF.